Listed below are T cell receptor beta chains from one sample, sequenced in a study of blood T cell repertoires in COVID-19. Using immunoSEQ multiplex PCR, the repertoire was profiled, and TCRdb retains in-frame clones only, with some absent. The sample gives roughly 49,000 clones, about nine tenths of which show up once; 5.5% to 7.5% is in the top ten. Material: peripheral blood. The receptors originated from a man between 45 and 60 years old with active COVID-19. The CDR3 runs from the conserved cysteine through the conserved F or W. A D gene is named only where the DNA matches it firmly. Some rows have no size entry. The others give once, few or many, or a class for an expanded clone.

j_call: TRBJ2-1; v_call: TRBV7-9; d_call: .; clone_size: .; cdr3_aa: CASSHYNEQFF; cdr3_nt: TGTGCCAGCAGCCACTACAATGAGCAGTTCTTC
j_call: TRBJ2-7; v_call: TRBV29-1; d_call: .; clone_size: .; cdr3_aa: CSVLTTGSYEQYF; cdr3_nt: TGCAGCGTTCTGACGACGGGGAGCTACGAGCAGTACTTC
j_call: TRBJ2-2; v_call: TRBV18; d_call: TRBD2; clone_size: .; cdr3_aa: CASSPLTSGSSGELFF; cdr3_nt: TGTGCCAGCTCACCATTAACTAGCGGGTCGTCCGGGGAGCTGTTTTTT
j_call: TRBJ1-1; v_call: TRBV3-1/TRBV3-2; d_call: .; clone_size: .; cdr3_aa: CASSQGGTEAFF; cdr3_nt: TGTGCCAGCAGCCAAGGAGGGACTGAAGCTTTCTTT
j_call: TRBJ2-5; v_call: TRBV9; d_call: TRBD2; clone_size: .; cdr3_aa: CASSVGASGGIQETQYF; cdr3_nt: TGTGCCAGCAGCGTAGGGGCTAGCGGGGGCATCCAAGAGACCCAGTACTTC
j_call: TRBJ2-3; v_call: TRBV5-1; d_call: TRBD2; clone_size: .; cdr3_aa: CASSVGLAGVDTQYF; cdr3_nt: TGCGCCAGCAGCGTCGGACTAGCGGGAGTGGATACGCAGTATTTT
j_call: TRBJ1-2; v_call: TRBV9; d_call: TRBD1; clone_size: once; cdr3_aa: CASSVASDRVHGYTF; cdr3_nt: TGTGCCAGCAGCGTAGCCTCAGACAGGGTACACGGCTACACCTTC
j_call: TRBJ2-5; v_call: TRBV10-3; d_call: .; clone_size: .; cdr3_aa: CAIRTEQGAQYF; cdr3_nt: TGTGCCATCAGGACCGAGCAAGGGGCCCAGTACTTC
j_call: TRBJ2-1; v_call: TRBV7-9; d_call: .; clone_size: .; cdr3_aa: CASSFHLSRGNEQFF; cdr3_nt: TGTGCCAGCAGCTTCCACCTCTCTCGGGGAAATGAGCAGTTCTTC
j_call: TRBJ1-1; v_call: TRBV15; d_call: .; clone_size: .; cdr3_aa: CATSRGVMNTEAFF; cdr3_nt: TGTGCCACCAGCAGAGGAGTTATGAACACTGAAGCTTTCTTT
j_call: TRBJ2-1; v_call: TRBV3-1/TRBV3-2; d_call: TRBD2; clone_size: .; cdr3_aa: CASSRTSGGYNEQFF; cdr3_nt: TGTGCCAGCAGTAGGACTAGCGGGGGCTACAATGAGCAGTTCTTC
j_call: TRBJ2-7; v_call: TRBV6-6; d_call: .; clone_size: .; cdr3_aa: CASSPPGTSYEQYF; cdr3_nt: TGTGCCAGCAGCCCCCCCGGGACAAGCTACGAGCAGTACTTC
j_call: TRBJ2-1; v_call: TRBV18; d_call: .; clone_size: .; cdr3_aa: CASSQSGGLSYNEQFF; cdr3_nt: TGTGCCAGCTCGCAAAGTGGGGGACTCTCCTACAATGAGCAGTTCTTC
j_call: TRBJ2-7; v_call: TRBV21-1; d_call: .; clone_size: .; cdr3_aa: CASSVGRLSSYEQYF; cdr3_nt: TGTGCCAGCAGCGTCGGGAGACTAAGCTCCTACGAGCAGTACTTC
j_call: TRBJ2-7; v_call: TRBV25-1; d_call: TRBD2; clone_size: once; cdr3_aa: CASSEWGTSGVYEQYF; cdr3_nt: TGTGCCAGCAGTGAATGGGGGACTAGCGGTGTTTACGAGCAGTACTTC
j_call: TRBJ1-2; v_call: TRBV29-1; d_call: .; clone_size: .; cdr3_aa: CSVESGYGYTF; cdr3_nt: TGCAGCGTTGAATCGGGCTATGGCTACACCTTC
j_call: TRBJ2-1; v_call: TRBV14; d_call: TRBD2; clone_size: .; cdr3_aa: CASSLGLAGGYEQFF; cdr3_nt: TGTGCCAGCAGCCTCGGACTAGCGGGAGGATATGAGCAGTTCTTC
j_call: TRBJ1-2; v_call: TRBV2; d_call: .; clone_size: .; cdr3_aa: CATARDLGYDGYTF; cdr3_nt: TGTGCCACCGCCAGGGACTTAGGGTACGATGGCTACACCTTC
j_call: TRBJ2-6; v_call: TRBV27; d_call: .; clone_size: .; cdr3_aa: CASSSQGWLSGANVLTF; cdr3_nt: TGTGCCAGCAGTTCACAGGGTTGGTTATCTGGGGCCAACGTCCTGACTTTC
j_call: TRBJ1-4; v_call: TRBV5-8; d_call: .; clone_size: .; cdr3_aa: CASSLDGEKLFF; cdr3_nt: TGTGCCAGCAGCTTGGACGGTGAAAAACTGTTTTTT
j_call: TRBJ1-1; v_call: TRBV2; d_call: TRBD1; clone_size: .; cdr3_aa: CASRDRAFGNTEAFF; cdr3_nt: TGTGCCAGCAGGGACAGGGCGTTTGGGAACACTGAAGCTTTCTTT
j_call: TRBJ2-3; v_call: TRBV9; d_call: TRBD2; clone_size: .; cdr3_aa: CASSERTSGDSDTQYF; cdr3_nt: TGTGCCAGCAGCGAACGGACTAGCGGGGATTCAGATACGCAGTATTTT
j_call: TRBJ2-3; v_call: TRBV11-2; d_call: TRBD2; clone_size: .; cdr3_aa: CASSPLAGGTDTQYF; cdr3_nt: TGTGCCAGCAGTCCGCTAGCGGGGGGGACAGATACGCAGTATTTT
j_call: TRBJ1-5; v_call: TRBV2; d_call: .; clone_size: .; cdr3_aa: CASGRSSTYQPQHF; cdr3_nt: TGTGCCAGCGGCAGGTCCTCCACATATCAGCCCCAGCATTTT
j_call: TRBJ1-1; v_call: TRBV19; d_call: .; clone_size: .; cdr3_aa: CASNDGGAPHTEAFF; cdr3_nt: TGTGCCAGTAATGATGGAGGGGCACCTCACACTGAAGCTTTCTTT
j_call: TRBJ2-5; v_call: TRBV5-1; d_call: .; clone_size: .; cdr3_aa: CASNPTGQETQYF; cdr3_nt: TGCGCCAGCAACCCGACGGGGCAAGAGACCCAGTACTTC
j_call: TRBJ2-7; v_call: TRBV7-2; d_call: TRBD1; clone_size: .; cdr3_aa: CASSRDRGASYEQYF; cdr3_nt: TGTGCCAGCAGCCGGGACAGGGGGGCCTCCTACGAGCAGTACTTC